This TCR beta chain was obtained from a study of blood T cell repertoires in COVID-19. In the original processing: Reference gene primers were amplified, and this amplification served to estimate nucleated cell counts. Clones were sequenced by immunoSEQ multiplex PCR, and TCRdb holds only the in-frame ones, with some missing. Clonal size and the V and J genes are those of that table, whereas D and trimming came from the DNA. Of under 200,000 clones in the sample, around 84% were seen once. CDR1 and CDR2 (germline): SGHDT, YYEEEE. This CDR3 has 14 amino acids. V lost 4 bases to trimming and J lost 2 bases, with 10 bases between them.

The chain recombines TRBV5-6 with TRBJ2-1; unclear D gene. Sequenced: peripheral blood. The sequence was obtained from a man aged 45 to 65 with active or convalescent COVID-19. CDR3 sequence (DNA): TGTGCCAGCAGCCCCGGCGGAGCCTACAATGAGCAGTTCTTC. Protein: CASSPGGAYNEQFF.